The sequence of this T cell receptor beta chain was determined in a study of control samples from healthy donors and cancer patients. The germline CDR1 and CDR2 sequences are SGHNT and YYREEE (reference sequence). V trimming: 2 bases; J trimming: 1 base; junction bases outside the gene matches: 7. The CDR3 extends over 16 amino acids. Using immunoSEQ multiplex PCR, the repertoire was profiled, and TCRdb retains in-frame clones only, with some absent. Of some 130,000 clones listed, roughly 89% are singletons. The receptor comes from a young man in good health. The sequenced sample was blood. The chain uses TRBV5-4 and TRBJ2-3, with 7 bases identical to TRBD1. DNA for the CDR3: TGTGCCAGCAGCTTAAGGCTGCAGGGGGGCACAGATACGCAGTATTTT. Encoded protein: CASSLRLQGGTDTQYF.